This TCR beta chain stems from a study of blood T cell dynamics during melanoma immunotherapy. Turning to the study itself: Metastatic melanoma patients received first-line pembrolizumab or nivolumab plus ipilimumab.

In the case of this clone: The antigen remains unidentified.

Looked up from germline, CDR1 is SNHLY and CDR2 is FYNNEI. V lost 6 bases and J lost 4, with 7 bases in between. The length of the CDR3 is 13 residues. TCRdb keeps only in-frame clones here, not all; method: immunoSEQ multiplex PCR. The sample consists of roughly 8,100 clones, more than 80% of them appearing once. Findings and caveats of the study: Clones driving repertoire changes may be melanoma-specific or general immune activation.

Noted time point: week 3, after first cycle of checkpoint inhibitor. One draw preceded checkpoint blockade; another followed its first cycle at week 3. No patient had earlier systemic cancer treatment, concurrent immunosuppressants, or another active cancer. The origin of this receptor is a human donor with melanoma. V and J are TRBV2 and TRBJ2-6; no clear D gene. The material sequenced was blood, taken from a patient treated with checkpoint blockade. CDR3 loop: CASRRDGANVLTF. CDR3 DNA: TGTGCCAGCAGGCGCGACGGGGCCAACGTCCTGACTTTC.